The following is a T cell receptor beta chain sequence with its context. Its cognate antigen is unknown. Treatment noted: oral pan-JAK inhibitor, 5-10 mg twice daily. It was cDNA, reverse transcribed from extracted RNA, that served as the sequencing template. The protocol was immunoSEQ multiplex PCR, while the TCRdb copy is restricted to in-frame clones and leaves out a portion. The table shows roughly 140,000 clones, with around 82% occurring only once. The sample originates from a study of CD8+ T cells in alopecia areata. Study background: Severity was scored as percentage of affected scalp area in treated patients.

Findings and caveats of the study: Persistence during tofacitinib was seen for many expanded lesional clones in scalp and blood.

Germline assignment: CDR1 LNHNV and CDR2 YYDKDF (reference sequence). The CDR3 totals 15 residues. V was clipped by 1 base and J by 0 bases, with 8 bases between them. This sequence originates from a human donor with alopecia areata. The sequencing used CD8+ T cells sorted from blood, collected at week 4, from a patient treated with tofacitinib. V and J are TRBV15 and TRBJ2-3; D remains ambiguous. The CDR3 loop reads CATSRAGPSTDTQYF. CDR3 nucleotide sequence: TGTGCCACCAGCAGAGCTGGCCCTAGCACAGATACGCAGTATTTT.